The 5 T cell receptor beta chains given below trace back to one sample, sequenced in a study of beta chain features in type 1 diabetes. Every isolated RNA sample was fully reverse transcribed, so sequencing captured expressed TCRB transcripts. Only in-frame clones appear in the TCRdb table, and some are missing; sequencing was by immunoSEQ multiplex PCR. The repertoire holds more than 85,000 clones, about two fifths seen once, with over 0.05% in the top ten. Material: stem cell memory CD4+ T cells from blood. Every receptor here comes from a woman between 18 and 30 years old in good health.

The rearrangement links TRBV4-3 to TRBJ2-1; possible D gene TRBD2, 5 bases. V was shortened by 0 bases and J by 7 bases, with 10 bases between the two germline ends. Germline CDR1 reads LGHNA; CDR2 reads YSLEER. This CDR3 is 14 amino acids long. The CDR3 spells CASSQDLRANEQFF. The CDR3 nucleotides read TGCGCCAGCAGCCAAGACCTGCGGGCGAATGAGCAGTTCTTC.

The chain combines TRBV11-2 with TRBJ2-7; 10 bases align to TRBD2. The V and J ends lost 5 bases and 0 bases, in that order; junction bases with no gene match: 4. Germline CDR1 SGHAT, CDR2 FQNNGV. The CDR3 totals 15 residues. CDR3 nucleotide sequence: TGTGCCAGCAGCATTGCTAGCGGGAGCTCCTACGAGCAGTACTTC. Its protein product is CASSIASGSSYEQYF.

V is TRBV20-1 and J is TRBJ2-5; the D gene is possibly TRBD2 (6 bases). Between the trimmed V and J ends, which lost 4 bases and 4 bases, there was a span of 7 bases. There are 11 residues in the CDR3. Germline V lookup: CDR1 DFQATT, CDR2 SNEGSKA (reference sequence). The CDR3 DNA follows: TGCAGTGCTATAGCGGTAGAGACCCAGTACTTC. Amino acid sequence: CSAIAVETQYF.

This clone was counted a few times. The CDR3 DNA reads TGTGCCAGTCCCGGGGACAGGGGGCTATACAATGAGCAGTTCTTC. Protein: CASPGDRGLYNEQFF. The chain carries TRBV28 and TRBJ2-1; 12 bases line up with TRBD1. The germline gives CDR1 MDHEN, CDR2 SYDVKM. The trim removed 9 bases at V and 4 bases at J, leaving 7 bases unmatched. This CDR3 has 15 residues.

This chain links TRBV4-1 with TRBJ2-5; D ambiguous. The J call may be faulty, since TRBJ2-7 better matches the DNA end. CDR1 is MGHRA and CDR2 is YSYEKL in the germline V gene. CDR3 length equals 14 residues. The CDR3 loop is CASSQVRNSYEQYF. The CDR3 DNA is TGCGCCAGCAGCCAAGTAAGAAACTCCTACGAGCAGTACTTC.